One sample yielded the 32 T cell receptor beta chains listed below, sequenced in a study of OX40 agonist ivuxolimab in advanced cancers. Some clones are missing from TCRdb's copy, which holds only in-frame ones; the method was immunoSEQ multiplex PCR. The profile shows approximately 66,000 clones, 85% to 90% of them singletons. The material was CD4+ or CD8+ T cells sorted from blood, obtained in a trial of the OX40 agonist ivuxolimab. These receptors originate from an adult with an advanced solid tumor such as melanoma, head and neck, liver or kidney cancer.

The genes are TRBV11-2 and TRBJ2-1; D remains unclear. V shed 1 base and J shed 10 bases, with 8 bases lying between them. Germline CDR1 and CDR2: SGHAT and FQNNGV. This CDR3 region has 12 residues. The CDR3 region is CASSLVGGEQFF. For the CDR3, the DNA is TGTGCCAGCAGCTTAGTCGGCGGAGAGCAGTTCTTC.

This chain uses TRBV25-1 with TRBJ1-4; D is unclear. V lost 4 bases, J lost 0 bases, and 3 bases lay in between. Per the germline V gene, CDR1 is MGHDK and CDR2 is SYGVNS. There are 13 residues in the CDR3. In DNA form, the CDR3 reads TGTGCCAGCAGTGTTGCAACTAATGAAAAACTGTTTTTT. Residues: CASSVATNEKLFF.

The rearrangement uses TRBV25-1 and TRBJ1-1; D gene unclear. The CDR3 has 14 residues. Trimming stripped 1 base from V and 4 bases from J, with 10 bases between. The germline CDR1 and CDR2 sequences are MGHDK and SYGVNS. CDR3 DNA sequence: TGTGCCAGCAGTGAATGGAGGAGAGGCACTGAAGCTTTCTTT. Translation: CASSEWRRGTEAFF. The whole variable domain, filled in from reference TRBV25-1 and TRBJ1-1, reads EADIYQTPRYLVIGTGKKITLECSQTMGHDKMYWYQQDPGMELHLIHYSYGVNSTEKGDLSSESTVSRIRTEHFPLTLESARPSHTSQYLCASSEWRRGTEAFFGQGTRLTVV.

The V gene is TRBV11-1, the J gene TRBJ1-4; a possible D gene is TRBD1 (6 bases). The CDR3 spans 15 residues. The germline gives CDR1 SGHAT, CDR2 FQDESV (reference sequence). V dropped 6 bases and J dropped 6 bases, with 17 bases sitting between them. This chain's CDR3 is CASRRQEEGDEKLFF. The CDR3 DNA follows: TGTGCCAGCAGGCGACAGGAAGAGGGTGATGAAAAACTGTTTTTT.

The V and J genes are TRBV10-3 and TRBJ1-2; possible D gene TRBD1, 5 bases. In germline, CDR1 is ENHRY, CDR2 SYGVKD. Trimming stripped 0 bases from V and 2 bases from J, with 10 bases between. This CDR3 has 15 residues. The CDR3 sequence: CAISESGGVNYGYTF. DNA of the CDR3: TGTGCCATCAGTGAGTCGGGGGGAGTAAACTATGGCTACACCTTC.

CDR3 protein: CASSLVERGGGTDTQYF. The CDR3, as DNA: TGTGCCAGCAGCTTAGTGGAGCGGGGGGGCGGCACAGATACGCAGTATTTT. This sequence joins TRBV11-2 and TRBJ2-3; 10 nucleotides align to TRBD2. CDR3 size: 17 residues. Germline trimming cut 1 base from V and 1 base from J; bases unmatched to any gene: 5. CDR1 is SGHAT, CDR2 FQNNGV, per germline.

The chain uses TRBV30 and TRBJ1-2; a possible D gene is TRBD1 (5 bases). This CDR3 has 12 residues. Germline CDR1 is GTSNPN and CDR2 is SVGIG (reference sequence). Trimming took off 1 base at V and 6 bases at J, with 9 bases between the two ends. CDR3 bases: TGTGCCTGGAGTGACCAGGGCCATGGCTACACCTTC. Translation: CAWSDQGHGYTF.

This chain joins TRBV7-2 and TRBJ2-1; D is possibly TRBD1 (6 bases). CDR3 size: 14 residues. Germline loops: CDR1 SGHTA, CDR2 FQGNSA. Trimming stripped 4 bases from V and 10 bases from J, with 17 bases between. Here the CDR3 reads CASSSWTGTREQFF. The DNA of the CDR3 is TGTGCCAGCAGCTCGTGGACCGGGACACGGGAGCAGTTCTTC.

J is TRBJ2-6 and V is TRBV4-3; D is ambiguous. This CDR3 region has 17 residues. Trimming left V 0 bases short and J 0 bases short, with 9 bases between. Germline CDR1 is LGHNA and CDR2 is YSLEER. DNA of the CDR3: TGCGCCAGCAGCCAAGAAACCGGTACCTCTGGGGCCAACGTCCTGACTTTC. It codes for CASSQETGTSGANVLTF.

The V and J genes are TRBV11-2 and TRBJ2-1; weak D call: TRBD1 (6 bases). V was shortened by 4 bases and J by 13 bases, with 14 bases between the two germline ends. The germline V gene encodes CDR1 SGHAT and CDR2 FQNNGV. The CDR3 has 12 amino acids. The CDR3 spells CASSYEGQEQFF. CDR3 nucleotide sequence: TGTGCCAGCAGCTACGAGGGACAAGAACAGTTCTTC.

The chain uses TRBV30 and TRBJ2-7, with D possibly being TRBD1 (6 bases). In germline, CDR1 is GTSNPN, CDR2 SVGIG (reference sequence). Trimming cost V 3 bases and J 3 bases, with 9 bases left between them. The CDR3 has 12 residues. The CDR3 reads CAWSPQGYEQYF. The CDR3 nucleotides read TGTGCCTGGAGCCCACAGGGCTACGAGCAGTACTTC.

The chain employs TRBV5-6 and TRBJ1-1; D not certain. Between the trimmed V and J ends, which lost 3 bases and 0 bases, there was a span of 6 bases. The CDR3 has 13 residues. Germline V gene sequence: CDR1 SGHDT, CDR2 YYEEEE. The DNA of the CDR3 is TGTGCCAGCAGCTCCCCCCTGAACACTGAAGCTTTCTTT. This translates into CASSSPLNTEAFF. The variable domain in full, completed from reference TRBV5-6 and TRBJ1-1, reads DAGVTQSPTHLIKTRGQQVTLRCSPKSGHDTVSWYQQALGQGPQFIFQYYEEEERQRGNFPDRFSGHQFPNYSSELNVNALLLGDSALYLCASSSPLNTEAFFGQGTRLTVV.

This clone was seen just once. This chain connects TRBV7-9 to TRBJ2-5, with 7 bases that match TRBD1. The germline CDR1 and CDR2 sequences are SEHNR and FQNEAQ (reference sequence). The CDR3 is 13 amino acids. V trimming: 4 bases; J trimming: 1 base; junction bases outside the gene matches: 0. Here the CDR3 DNA reads TGTGCCAGCAGCTGGGACAGCCAAGAGACCCAGTACTTC. This sequence encodes CASSWDSQETQYF.

CDR3 in amino acids: CASSLVGGLGQETQYF. CDR3 bases: TGTGCCAGCAGCTTAGTCGGAGGATTGGGACAAGAGACCCAGTACTTC. The chain has TRBV7-9 and TRBJ2-5; the D gene is possibly TRBD2 (5 bases). CDR1 is SEHNR, CDR2 FQNEAQ, per germline (reference sequence). The CDR3 runs to 16 residues. V was cut by 1 base and J by 2 bases, with 14 bases left in between.

This clone is labeled as medium-sized. The V and J genes are TRBV13 and TRBJ2-7; D is unresolved. Looked up from germline, CDR1 is PRHDT and CDR2 is FYEKMQ (reference sequence). The CDR3 runs 12 residues. V lost 3 bases to trimming and J lost 7 bases, with 10 bases between them. The DNA of the CDR3 is TGTGCCAGCAGCTTTGGGGTCGGGGAGCAGTACTTC. This sequence encodes CASSFGVGEQYF.

This clone was picked up a small number of times. This chain joins TRBV2 and TRBJ2-7, with D perhaps TRBD1 (6 bases). CDR3 length: 17 residues. Trimming pared 1 base from V and 0 bases from J, leaving 16 bases between. The germline V gene has CDR1 SNHLY and CDR2 FYNNEI. The DNA of the CDR3 is TGTGCCAGCAGTGAAGAGGCGGACAGCCCGAGCTCCTACGAGCAGTACTTC. Translating gives CASSEEADSPSSYEQYF.

This chain links TRBV28 with TRBJ1-5; D is unclear. Germline CDR1 is MDHEN and CDR2 is SYDVKM. V was trimmed by 2 bases and J by 0 bases, leaving 11 bases between them. This CDR3 region has 16 residues. The CDR3 protein is CASSLPPGYSNQPQHF. As DNA, the CDR3 is TGTGCCAGCAGTTTACCCCCCGGTTATAGCAATCAGCCCCAGCATTTT.

The chain combines TRBV25-1 with TRBJ2-2, with unresolved D. This CDR3 is 12 amino acids long. The V gene lost 2 bases and the J gene lost 2 bases, with 0 bases spanning the gap. From germline, CDR1 is MGHDK and CDR2 SYGVNS. The CDR3 bases are TGTGCCAGCAGTGAAAACACCGGGGAGCTGTTTTTT. As protein: CASSENTGELFF.

The chain has TRBV5-4 and TRBJ2-1, with D uncertain. From germline, CDR1 is SGHNT and CDR2 YYREEE (reference sequence). Trimming cost V 5 bases and J 9 bases, with 9 bases left between them. This CDR3 has 11 amino acids. For the CDR3, the DNA is TGTGCCAGCAGTTTGTGGGGTGAGCAGTTCTTC. Its protein product is CASSLWGEQFF. The full variable domain, completed using reference TRBV5-4 and TRBJ2-1, is ETGVTQSPTHLIKTRGQQVTLRCSSQSGHNTVSWYQQALGQGPQFIFQYYREEENGRGNFPPRFSGLQFPNYSSELNVNALELDDSALYLCASSLWGEQFFGPGTRLTVL.

V gene TRBV9 combines with J gene TRBJ1-5; no definite D call. Germline V gene lookup returns CDR1 SGDLS and CDR2 YYNGEE. Trimming removed 3 bases from V and 2 bases from J, with 6 bases in between. The CDR3 length is 13 residues. The CDR3 sequence: CASSGGRNQPQHF. The CDR3 DNA follows: TGTGCCAGCAGCGGAGGACGCAATCAGCCCCAGCATTTT.

This clone was counted a single time. The chain joins TRBV4-3 to TRBJ2-7, with 7 bases that match TRBD1. Germline V lookup: CDR1 LGHNA, CDR2 YSLEER. The CDR3 extends over 17 amino acids. V gave up 0 bases and J gave up 1 base; unmatched junction bases: 9. The CDR3 DNA sequence: TGCGCCAGCAGCCAAGATCCTCAGGGACAGATTTCCTACGAGCAGTACTTC. Translating it yields CASSQDPQGQISYEQYF.

This clone occurred once. The chain combines TRBV6-6 with TRBJ1-1; weak D call: TRBD1 (5 bases). With 4 bases removed from V and 4 bases from J, the gap between germline ends came to 13 bases. The CDR3 spans 14 residues. CDR1 and CDR2 from the germline V gene are MNHNY and SVGAGI (reference sequence). This CDR3 is CASSWTLGGTEAFF. The CDR3 DNA reads as TGTGCCAGCAGTTGGACCCTGGGGGGCACTGAAGCTTTCTTT.

The rearrangement links TRBV4-2 to TRBJ1-2; D is ambiguous. Trimming removed 1 base at V and 8 bases at J, with 8 bases between. CDR1 is LGHNA, CDR2 YNFKEQ, per germline. The CDR3 length is 12 residues. The CDR3 bases are TGTGCCAGCAGCCAAGTCGCGAACGGCTACACCTTC. Translating gives CASSQVANGYTF.

V usage is TRBV4-1 and J usage is TRBJ2-7; TRBD2 might be the D (5 bases). The germline CDR1 and CDR2 sequences are MGHRA and YSYEKL. V shed 5 bases and J shed 5 bases, with 13 bases lying between them. The CDR3 length is 13 residues. CDR3 in DNA: TGCGCCAGCAGCGAGGGATCGGGCCACGAGCAGTACTTC. This sequence encodes CASSEGSGHEQYF.

CDR3 residues: CASSLASGTQYF. The CDR3 DNA sequence: TGTGCCAGCAGTTTGGCATCTGGGACCCAGTACTTC. The gene calls are TRBV27 and TRBJ2-5; D not certain. The CDR3 length is 12 residues. Germline V lookup: CDR1 MNHEY, CDR2 SMNVEV (reference sequence). V was cut by 3 bases and J by 7 bases, with 9 bases left in between.

The rearrangement joins TRBV28 to TRBJ2-1, with D possibly being TRBD2 (6 bases). Trimming cost V 6 bases and J 4 bases, with 10 bases left between them. The CDR3 covers 13 residues. Germline loops: CDR1 MDHEN, CDR2 SYDVKM. The CDR3 DNA is TGTGCCAGCAGCAGCGGGCTTTACAATGAGCAGTTCTTC. Translated: CASSSGLYNEQFF.

The chain is built from TRBV7-2 and TRBJ2-3; D is possibly TRBD1 (6 bases). CDR1 SGHTA and CDR2 FQGNSA come from the germline V gene. Trimming took 1 base from V and 3 from J, leaving 11 bases between them. The CDR3 covers 15 residues. CDR3 amino acids: CASSLGGTRTDTQYF. In DNA form, the CDR3 reads TGTGCCAGCAGCTTAGGTGGGACACGGACAGATACGCAGTATTTT. The full variable domain, with the rest looked up from reference TRBV7-2 and TRBJ2-3, is GAGVSQSPSNKVTEKGKDVELRCDPISGHTALYWYRQSLGQGLEFLIYFQGNSAPDKSGLPSDRFSAERTGGSVSTLTIQRTQQEDSAVYLCASSLGGTRTDTQYFGPGTRLTVL.

The chain links TRBV6-1 to TRBJ2-5; D possibly corresponds to TRBD1 (6 bases). CDR3 size: 16 residues. In germline, CDR1 is MNHNS, CDR2 SASEGT. Trimming took 0 bases from V and 4 from J, leaving 15 bases between them. CDR3 DNA: TGTGCCAGCAGTGAAGCGCGGTTAACAGGGAGAGAGACCCAGTACTTC. Amino acid sequence: CASSEARLTGRETQYF.

The chain uses TRBV7-9 and TRBJ2-1; 11 nucleotides agree with TRBD2. The V and J ends lost 5 bases and 4 bases, in that order; junction bases with no gene match: 4. Germline CDR1 reads SEHNR; CDR2 reads FQNEAQ (reference sequence). The CDR3 is made up of 15 amino acids. The CDR3 is CASSRGLAAYNEQFF. CDR3 bases: TGTGCCAGCAGCCGGGGACTAGCGGCTTACAATGAGCAGTTCTTC.

This chain connects TRBV9 to TRBJ1-1, with D tentatively TRBD1 (5 bases). Per germline, CDR1 SGDLS and CDR2 YYNGEE. The CDR3 loop spans 13 amino acids. The ends were cut back, 2 bases at V and 4 bases at J, with 9 bases in the middle. CDR3 nucleotides: TGTGCCAGCAGCGTTGACAGTCCCACTGAAGCTTTCTTT. Amino acids: CASSVDSPTEAFF.

V and J are TRBV6-5 and TRBJ1-2; no reliable D call. Germline CDR1 is MNHEY and CDR2 is SVGAGI. V lost 4 bases, J lost 0 bases, and 15 bases lay in between. The CDR3 totals 16 residues. The CDR3 spells CASSSWTEESNYGYTF. The CDR3 nucleotides are TGTGCCAGCAGTTCCTGGACCGAAGAATCTAACTATGGCTACACCTTC.

This chain links TRBV16 with TRBJ1-1; no firm D call. Germline assignment: CDR1 KGHSY and CDR2 FQNENV. The CDR3 has 14 residues. V was pared by 1 base and J by 4 bases, with 10 bases between. CDR3 DNA: TGTGCCAGCAGCCAATTTTCGATGGGCACTGAAGCTTTCTTT. Translating gives CASSQFSMGTEAFF.